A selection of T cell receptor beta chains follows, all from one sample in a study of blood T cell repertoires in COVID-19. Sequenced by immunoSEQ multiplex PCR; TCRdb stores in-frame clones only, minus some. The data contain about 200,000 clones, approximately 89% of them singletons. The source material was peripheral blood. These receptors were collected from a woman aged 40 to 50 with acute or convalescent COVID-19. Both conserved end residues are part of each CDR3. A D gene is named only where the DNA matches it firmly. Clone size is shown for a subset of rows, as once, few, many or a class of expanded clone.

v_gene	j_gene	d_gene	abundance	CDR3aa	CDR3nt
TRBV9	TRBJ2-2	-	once	CASSVRSGFTGELFF	TGTGCCAGCAGCGTGAGGTCAGGGTTTACCGGGGAGCTGTTTTTT
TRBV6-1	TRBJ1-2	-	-	CASSDAMSGGSGYTF	TGTGCCAGCAGTGATGCGATGTCGGGGGGGTCTGGCTACACCTTC
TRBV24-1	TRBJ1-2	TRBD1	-	CATSDAGTGAGYTF	TGTGCCACCAGTGACGCCGGGACAGGCGCTGGCTACACCTTC
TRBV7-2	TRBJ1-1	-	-	CASSTSRVGGTEAFF	TGTGCCAGCAGCACCAGCAGGGTGGGGGGCACTGAAGCTTTCTTT
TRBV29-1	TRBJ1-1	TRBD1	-	CSARQGLTEAFF	TGCAGCGCCAGACAGGGGCTCACTGAAGCTTTCTTT
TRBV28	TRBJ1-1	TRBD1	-	CASRFPDRGIVEAFF	TGTGCCAGCAGGTTCCCGGACAGGGGGATCGTTGAAGCTTTCTTT
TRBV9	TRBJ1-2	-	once	CASSVVQGAGYTF	TGTGCCAGCAGCGTAGTTCAGGGTGCGGGCTACACCTTC
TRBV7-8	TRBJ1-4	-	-	CASSLGVLRNRASLNEKLFF	TGTGCCAGCAGCTTAGGAGTTTTACGGAACAGGGCGAGCCTTAATGAAAAACTGTTTTTT
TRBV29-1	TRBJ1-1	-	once	CSVEGPYNTEAFF	TGCAGCGTTGAAGGCCCCTACAACACTGAAGCTTTCTTT
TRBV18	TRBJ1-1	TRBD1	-	CASSEGARTEAFF	TGTGCCAGCTCCGAGGGGGCGCGAACTGAAGCTTTCTTT
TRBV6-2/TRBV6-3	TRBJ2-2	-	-	CASSYSRITLNTGELFF	TGTGCCAGCAGTTACTCGAGGATTACCTTGAACACCGGGGAGCTGTTTTTT
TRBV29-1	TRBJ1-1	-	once	CSVVIRGSGTEAFF	TGCAGCGTTGTAATCAGGGGAAGCGGCACTGAAGCTTTCTTT
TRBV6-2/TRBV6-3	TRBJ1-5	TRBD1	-	CASSYPQGALLTTADQPQHF	TGTGCCAGCAGTTACCCTCAGGGGGCCCTTTTAACCACAGCTGATCAGCCCCAGCATTTT
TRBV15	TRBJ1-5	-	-	CATSRDRGTNQPQHF	TGTGCCACCAGCAGAGATCGGGGAACCAATCAGCCCCAGCATTTT
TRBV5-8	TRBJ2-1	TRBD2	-	CASSPRTSGGSLKFF	TGTGCCAGCAGCCCCAGGACTAGCGGGGGGTCGTTGAAGTTCTTC
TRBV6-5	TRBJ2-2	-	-	CASSYSNPSGGELFF	TGTGCCAGCAGTTACTCGAACCCCAGCGGGGGGGAGCTGTTTTTT
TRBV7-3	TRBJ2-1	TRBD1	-	CASSRDRGSYNEQFF	TGTGCCAGCAGCCGCGACAGGGGTTCCTACAATGAGCAGTTCTTC
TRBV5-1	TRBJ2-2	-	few	CASSLAGSEAGELFF	TGCGCCAGCAGCTTGGCCGGGAGTGAGGCCGGGGAGCTGTTTTTT
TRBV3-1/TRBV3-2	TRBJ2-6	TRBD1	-	CASSLMYPGQGAGANVLTF	TGTGCCAGCAGCCTCATGTATCCGGGACAGGGAGCCGGGGCCAACGTCCTGACTTTC
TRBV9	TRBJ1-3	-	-	CASSMSDNSGNTIYF	TGTGCCAGCAGCATGTCGGACAATTCTGGAAACACCATATATTTT
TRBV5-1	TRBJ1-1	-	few	CASSIPDSPGGMNTEAFF	TGCGCCAGCAGCATACCGGACAGTCCAGGAGGAATGAACACTGAAGCTTTCTTT
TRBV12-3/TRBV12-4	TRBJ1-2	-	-	CASSLRSLGYTF	TGTGCCAGCAGTCTGCGGTCCTTGGGCTACACCTTC
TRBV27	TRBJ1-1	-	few	CASSSHRDIKKAFF	TGTGCCAGCAGTTCCCACCGGGACATAAAAAAAGCTTTCTTT
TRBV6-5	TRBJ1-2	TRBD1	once	CASSSTTGFVGYTF	TGTGCCAGCAGCTCCACGACAGGGTTCGTTGGCTACACCTTC
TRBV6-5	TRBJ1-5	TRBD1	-	CASRGTGGGGQPQHF	TGTGCCAGCAGGGGGACAGGGGGCGGTGGTCAGCCCCAGCATTTT
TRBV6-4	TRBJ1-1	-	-	CASSDSQVRKNTEAFF	TGTGCCAGCAGTGACTCACAGGTGCGGAAGAACACTGAAGCTTTCTTT
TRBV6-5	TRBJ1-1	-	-	CASTELARRNTEAFF	TGTGCCAGCACGGAGCTGGCGCGGAGAAACACTGAAGCTTTCTTT
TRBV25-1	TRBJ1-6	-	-	CASSESIESPNSPLHF	TGTGCCAGCAGTGAATCCATCGAAAGCCCGAATTCACCCCTCCACTTT
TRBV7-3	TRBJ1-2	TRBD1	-	CASSSWTGYGYTF	TGTGCCAGCAGCTCATGGACAGGCTATGGCTACACCTTC
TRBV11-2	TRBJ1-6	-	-	CASSESWASPLHF	TGTGCCAGCAGCGAGTCCTGGGCTTCACCCCTCCACTTT
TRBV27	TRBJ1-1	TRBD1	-	CASSLVDRGDTEAFF	TGTGCCAGCAGTTTAGTGGACAGGGGGGACACTGAAGCTTTCTTT
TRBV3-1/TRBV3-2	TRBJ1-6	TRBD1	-	CASSPQGQQNNSPLHF	TGTGCCAGCAGCCCACAGGGACAGCAAAATAATTCACCCCTCCACTTT
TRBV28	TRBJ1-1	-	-	CASTILAAGGTTEAFF	TGTGCCAGCACCATTCTGGCGGCGGGCGGGACCACTGAAGCTTTCTTT
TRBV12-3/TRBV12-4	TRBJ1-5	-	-	CASTTSGRQPQHF	TGTGCCAGCACCACGTCCGGTCGGCAGCCCCAGCATTTT
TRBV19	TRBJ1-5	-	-	CASSFGGNQPQHF	TGTGCCAGTAGTTTCGGGGGCAATCAGCCCCAGCATTTT
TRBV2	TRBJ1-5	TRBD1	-	CASRDRGNQPQHF	TGTGCCAGCAGGGACAGGGGCAATCAGCCCCAGCATTTT
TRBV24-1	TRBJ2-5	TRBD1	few	CATLGQGRIQETQYF	TGTGCCACCTTGGGACAGGGGCGGATCCAAGAGACCCAGTACTTC
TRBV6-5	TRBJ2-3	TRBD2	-	CASSRTRGGDTQYF	TGTGCCAGCAGCCGGACTAGGGGTGGAGATACGCAGTATTTT
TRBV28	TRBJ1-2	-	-	CASSLEYGYTF	TGTGCCAGCAGTTTGGAGTATGGCTACACCTTC
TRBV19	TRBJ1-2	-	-	CASIRRTDANYGYTF	TGTGCCAGTATTAGGAGGACAGATGCTAACTATGGCTACACCTTC
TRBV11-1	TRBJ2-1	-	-	CASKAGRFHEQFF	TGTGCCAGCAAGGCAGGGCGTTTTCATGAGCAGTTCTTC